These T cell receptor beta chains were read from a single sample in a study of blood T cell repertoires in COVID-19. Clones were sequenced by immunoSEQ multiplex PCR, and TCRdb holds only the in-frame ones, with some missing. Of over 300,000 clones in the sample, around nine tenths were seen once. What was sequenced was PBMCs or T cells enriched from blood (not recorded which). The receptors here all came from a woman between 40 and 55 years old who had recovered from COVID-19. The CDR3 runs from the conserved cysteine through the conserved F or W. A D gene is named only where the DNA matches it firmly. Size values are once, few and many counts, or a class for expanded clones, and some rows have none.

clone_size	d_call	v_call	j_call	cdr3_aa	cdr3_nt
-	-	TRBV15	TRBJ2-5	CATSGGYETQYF	TGTGCCACCAGCGGGGGGTATGAGACCCAGTACTTC
-	TRBD2	TRBV7-8	TRBJ2-7	CASSLNPSGGAFSDEQYF	TGTGCCAGCAGCTTAAATCCTAGCGGGGGGGCCTTCAGCGACGAGCAGTACTTC
-	TRBD1	TRBV11-3	TRBJ1-1	CASSLDRTGESEAFF	TGTGCCAGCAGCTTAGATAGGACAGGGGAATCGGAAGCTTTCTTT
-	TRBD2	TRBV7-2	TRBJ2-5	CASSFSRESKTQYF	TGTGCCAGCAGCTTCTCGCGGGAGAGCAAGACCCAGTACTTC
-	TRBD1	TRBV6-5	TRBJ2-7	CASRTGQGLYEQYF	TGTGCCAGCAGGACTGGACAGGGACTCTACGAGCAGTACTTC
-	-	TRBV5-6	TRBJ1-2	CASSLERRVQFGYTF	TGTGCCAGCAGCTTGGAACGCAGGGTTCAGTTTGGCTACACCTTC
-	-	TRBV29-1	TRBJ1-4	CSHGGSSTNEKLFF	TGCAGCCACGGGGGATCTTCAACTAATGAAAAACTGTTTTTT
once	-	TRBV9	TRBJ2-7	CASSVAGAGGEQYF	TGTGCCAGCAGCGTAGCAGGGGCCGGTGGCGAGCAGTACTTC
-	-	TRBV5-1	TRBJ2-2	CASSLLSQGNTGELFF	TGCGCCAGCAGCCTTCTCTCACAGGGGAACACCGGGGAGCTGTTTTTT
once	-	TRBV24-1	TRBJ2-5	CATTDSQETQYF	TGTGCCACCACCGACAGTCAAGAGACCCAGTACTTC
once	-	TRBV7-8	TRBJ1-6	CASSLQGSNSPLHF	TGTGCCAGCAGCTTACAGGGAAGCAATTCACCCCTCCACTTT
-	-	TRBV29-1	TRBJ1-5	CSVFAGGNQPQHF	TGCAGCGTTTTTGCCGGAGGCAATCAGCCCCAGCATTTT
-	-	TRBV6-2/TRBV6-3	TRBJ2-2	CASSYVGALNTGELFF	TGTGCCAGCAGTTATGTTGGGGCATTGAACACCGGGGAGCTGTTTTTT
-	-	TRBV2	TRBJ1-3	CASSEPRSSGNTIYF	TGTGCCAGCAGTGAGCCTCGTAGCTCTGGAAACACCATATATTTT
-	-	TRBV28	TRBJ1-5	CASSFQVRNQPQHF	TGTGCCAGCAGCTTCCAAGTGAGGAATCAGCCCCAGCATTTT
-	TRBD2	TRBV3-1/TRBV3-2	TRBJ2-7	CASSRAGSVYEQYF	TGTGCCAGCAGCCGAGCGGGGAGCGTCTACGAGCAGTACTTC
-	-	TRBV28	TRBJ2-7	CASSLAEGSYEQYF	TGTGCCAGCAGTTTGGCAGAGGGCTCCTACGAGCAGTACTTC
-	-	TRBV4-3	TRBJ1-3	CASSQDQTAGNTIYF	TGCGCCAGCAGCCAAGATCAGACAGCTGGAAACACCATATATTTT
-	TRBD1	TRBV5-8	TRBJ2-1	CAIRSGQGGNEQFF	TGTGCCATTAGATCGGGACAGGGGGGTAATGAGCAGTTCTTC
few	TRBD2	TRBV9	TRBJ2-3	CASSPRGGSTDTQYF	TGTGCCAGCAGCCCACGGGGGGGCAGCACAGATACGCAGTATTTT
-	TRBD1	TRBV7-3	TRBJ1-3	CASSLKRGTDGNTIYF	TGTGCCAGCAGCTTAAAGAGGGGGACAGATGGAAACACCATATATTTT
-	TRBD2	TRBV11-2	TRBJ2-4	CASSLDQGNLVAGERNIQYF	TGTGCCAGCAGCTTAGATCAGGGGAATTTGGTAGCGGGGGAGAGAAACATTCAGTACTTC
-	-	TRBV7-2	TRBJ2-7	CASSLVPGNYEQYF	TGTGCCAGCAGCTTAGTCCCAGGGAACTACGAGCAGTACTTC
-	TRBD2	TRBV30	TRBJ2-7	CAWDPGLAGYEQYF	TGTGCCTGGGACCCGGGACTAGCGGGCTACGAGCAGTACTTC
-	-	TRBV3-1/TRBV3-2	TRBJ1-2	CASSPAGLNGYTF	TGTGCCAGCAGCCCAGCGGGGTTGAATGGCTACACCTTC
once	-	TRBV19	TRBJ2-2	CASRPGDTRDTGELFF	TGTGCCAGTAGGCCAGGGGACACCAGGGACACCGGGGAGCTGTTTTTT
-	TRBD1	TRBV4-1	TRBJ2-3	CASSQGQATDTQYF	TGCGCCAGCAGCCAGGGACAGGCCACAGATACGCAGTATTTT
-	-	TRBV24-1	TRBJ2-1	CATSDFQRSSYNEQFF	TGTGCCACCAGTGATTTCCAGCGGTCCTCCTACAATGAGCAGTTCTTC
-	-	TRBV7-7	TRBJ1-3	CASSENRAAGNTIYF	TGTGCTAGCAGCGAAAACAGGGCGGCTGGAAACACCATATATTTT
-	TRBD1	TRBV28	TRBJ2-2	CASSSQGVGIGELFF	TGTGCCAGCAGTTCACAGGGGGTCGGTATCGGGGAGCTGTTTTTT
-	-	TRBV28	TRBJ1-4	CASSTGQFAEKLFF	TGTGCCAGCAGCACCGGACAGTTTGCTGAAAAACTGTTTTTT
-	-	TRBV3-1/TRBV3-2	TRBJ2-3	CASSQEWLPPDTQYF	TGTGCCAGCAGCCAAGAATGGCTCCCCCCAGATACGCAGTATTTT
-	TRBD1	TRBV29-1	TRBJ2-4	CSARQGRDIQYF	TGCAGCGCCCGACAGGGGCGTGACATTCAGTACTTC
-	TRBD1	TRBV4-1	TRBJ2-3	CASSLRDRGPDTQYF	TGCGCCAGCAGCCTCCGGGACAGGGGACCAGATACGCAGTATTTT
-	-	TRBV21-1	TRBJ1-2	CASSKALFRGRGYTF	TGTGCCAGCAGCAAAGCGCTTTTCCGGGGAAGAGGCTACACCTTC
-	TRBD1	TRBV18	TRBJ2-7	CASTTGQVVSYEQYF	TGTGCCAGCACAACTGGACAGGTGGTCTCCTACGAGCAGTACTTC
-	-	TRBV21-1	TRBJ1-1	CASIPDRDTEAFF	TGTGCCAGCATTCCAGACAGGGACACTGAAGCTTTCTTT
few	-	TRBV27	TRBJ1-2	CASSLLASTREGYTF	TGTGCCAGCAGTTTATTGGCCTCGACAAGAGAGGGCTACACCTTC
-	-	TRBV5-8	TRBJ1-2	CASSLSRSGLYGYTF	TGTGCCAGCAGCCTCTCGAGATCCGGACTATATGGCTACACCTTC
few	TRBD1	TRBV7-2	TRBJ1-4	CASSLEQGDEKLFF	TGTGCCAGCAGCTTAGAACAGGGGGACGAAAAACTGTTTTTT
-	-	TRBV18	TRBJ2-1	CASSPSGVSNEQFF	TGTGCCAGCTCACCCTCGGGAGTAAGTAATGAGCAGTTCTTC
-	TRBD2	TRBV3-1/TRBV3-2	TRBJ2-1	CASSQGAGPNEQFF	TGTGCCAGCAGCCAAGGAGCGGGGCCCAATGAGCAGTTCTTC
-	-	TRBV27	TRBJ2-1	CASNLNGGNEQFF	TGTGCCAGCAACCTAAACGGGGGCAATGAGCAGTTCTTC
-	-	TRBV7-9	TRBJ1-1	CASSLAREEAFF	TGTGCCAGCAGCTTAGCTCGCGAGGAAGCTTTCTTT
-	-	TRBV9	TRBJ1-1	CASSVYGGEGTEAFF	TGTGCCAGCAGCGTATACGGAGGGGAAGGGACTGAAGCTTTCTTT
few	TRBD1	TRBV18	TRBJ2-3	CASSPNSRQGADTQYF	TGTGCCAGCTCCCCTAACTCCCGACAGGGGGCAGATACGCAGTATTTT
-	-	TRBV29-1	TRBJ2-2	CSVVTGSVDGELFF	TGCAGCGTTGTAACAGGGTCTGTGGACGGGGAGCTGTTTTTT
-	-	TRBV30	TRBJ1-3	CAWSVGGSGNTIYF	TGTGCCTGGAGTGTCGGTGGGAGTGGAAACACCATATATTTT
-	-	TRBV6-5	TRBJ1-1	CASSFLLGGEAFF	TGTGCCAGCAGTTTTCTGCTAGGTGGTGAAGCTTTCTTT
-	-	TRBV18	TRBJ2-5	CASSLGQGKGQETQYF	TGTGCCAGCTCACTCGGCCAGGGAAAGGGACAAGAGACCCAGTACTTC
-	TRBD2	TRBV7-2	TRBJ2-5	CASSWGGDGETQYF	TGTGCCAGCAGCTGGGGGGGGGATGGAGAGACCCAGTACTTC
-	TRBD1	TRBV10-2	TRBJ1-5	CASRRGQTNQPQHF	TGCGCCAGCAGGAGGGGGCAGACAAACCAGCCCCAGCATTTT
-	TRBD2	TRBV7-9	TRBJ2-1	CASSLTSGSNEQFF	TGTGCCAGCAGCTTGACTAGCGGGAGTAATGAGCAGTTCTTC
-	TRBD1	TRBV6-4	TRBJ1-6	CASYLMGDRLVEVGNSPLHF	TGTGCCAGCTACCTAATGGGGGACAGGTTAGTAGAGGTTGGAAATTCACCCCTCCACTTT
-	-	TRBV11-3	TRBJ2-5	CASSPLGTSETQYF	TGTGCCAGCAGCCCTTTGGGCACTTCAGAGACCCAGTACTTC